Here is one T cell receptor beta chain with its context. Primers included in the PCR were 60 Vbeta and 13 Jbeta primers. Assay: immunoSEQ multiplex PCR; the TCRdb copy retains only in-frame clones and omits some. The sample holds 130,000 to 150,000 clones, roughly 80% seen once. This CDR3 contains 14 residues. Trimming took 5 bases from V and 5 from J, leaving 15 bases between them. Per germline, CDR1 LNHDA and CDR2 SQIVND (reference sequence). The data belong to a study of cytomegalovirus exposure and HLA in healthy donors. The source of this sequence is a male donor in good health and CMV-seronegative. The chain uses TRBV19 and TRBJ1-1; D is unclear. Sequencing was carried out using PBMCs. In DNA form, the CDR3 reads TGTGCCAGTAGTGTCGGGGTGTTTGTGACTGAAGCTTTCTTT. Translating gives CASSVGVFVTEAFF.